One T cell receptor beta chain is described in this entry. The antigen remains unidentified. The record originates from a study of T-cell reconstitution after alpha-beta-depleted transplantation in children. Molecular barcoding with unique molecular identifiers was used for the TCRbeta library. From the PCR reads, TCRdb called clonotypes with MiXCR, one entry per CDR3 protein. The table records about 160,000 distinct CDR3 sequences, around 10% of them present only once. CDR3 length: 12 amino acids. Looked up from germline, CDR1 is LNHDA and CDR2 is SQIVND (reference sequence). V dropped 10 bases and J dropped 11; count of bases not matched to a gene: 6. Study results and caveats: The origin of high day-60 TCRbeta diversity in some patients lay in surviving recipient T cells and thymic progenitors. A year had passed since transplant, and T-cell counts and diversity by then came mostly from newly produced T cells. Several hundred expanded graft clones reportedly were the source of alpha-beta T cells about two months after transplant.

The receptor was derived from a boy between 2 and 15 years old with acute myeloid leukemia, due to receive a stem cell transplant. Material: PBMCs, obtained before TCRalphabeta/CD19-depleted stem cell transplant. The gene calls are TRBV19 and TRBJ2-3; 13 bases fit TRBD2. The CDR3 reads CAIGLAGVGQYF. CDR3 DNA: TGTGCCATCGGACTAGCGGGAGTCGGGCAGTATTTT.